The 32 T cell receptor beta chains reported below all come from one sample, sequenced in a study of T cells after yellow fever vaccination. TCRdb passed the 5' RACE reads through MiXCR, listing each CDR3 protein once. The table lists about 26,000 distinct CDR3 sequences, approximately 4.5% of them singletons, with about 40% in the top ten. The specimen comprised PBMCs, either bulk or a sorted T-cell subset (CD4+, CD8+, memory, or dextramer-sorted; not recorded which), sampled on the day of the yellow fever booster vaccination. The receptors originated from a man younger than 30 who received the YFV17D yellow fever vaccine.

In its sample, this clonotype was seen a few times. The J gene is TRBJ2-2, the V gene TRBV20-1; 9 nucleotides line up with TRBD1. J gave up 2 bases and V 7 bases, and 5 bases lay outside the gene matches. Germline loops: CDR1 DFQATT, CDR2 SNEGSKA (reference sequence). This CDR3 region has 14 residues. In nucleotides, the CDR3 is TGCAGTGTTCCGGGACAGGGAAACACCGGGGAGCTGTTTTTT. Its translation is CSVPGQGNTGELFF.

This clonotype has ten or more counts. This sequence joins TRBV18 and TRBJ1-5; no clear D gene. V lost 2 bases to trimming and J lost 7 bases, with 15 bases between them. The CDR3 runs 15 residues. Germline V gene data show CDR1 as KGHSH and CDR2 as LQKENI. This CDR3 is CASSPNGEGRQPQHF. The CDR3 bases are TGTGCCAGCTCACCAAACGGGGAGGGTCGGCAGCCCCAGCATTTT.

The table lists this clonotype with many counts. The J gene is TRBJ2-1, the V gene TRBV5-1, with D possibly being TRBD2 (6 bases). Germline V gives CDR1 SGHRS, CDR2 YFSETQ. The CDR3 sequence is 16 residues long. With 3 bases removed from V and 0 bases from J, the gap between germline ends came to 13 bases. The CDR3 DNA reads TGCGCCAGCAGCTCCGGGACTTTCAGCTCCTACAATGAGCAGTTCTTC. Translated, it gives CASSSGTFSSYNEQFF.

This clonotype was detected a few times. The chain combines TRBV5-1 with TRBJ2-1; D tentatively fits TRBD1 or TRBD2 (6 bases each). CDR1 is SGHRS, CDR2 YFSETQ, per germline. CDR3 length equals 17 residues. Trimming removed 5 bases at V and 8 bases at J, with 26 bases between. CDR3 in DNA: TGCGCCAGCAGTCCATACGGGGGCCCCTACTATGACGATGAGCAGTTCTTC. Protein sequence: CASSPYGGPYYDDEQFF.

Many counts were recorded for this clonotype. This chain connects TRBV7-2 to TRBJ2-7; 7 bases map to TRBD1. Looked up from germline, CDR1 is SGHTA and CDR2 is FQGNSA. The J segment lost 5 bases and the V segment lost 0 bases, leaving 4 bases of the junction unmatched. This CDR3 region has 14 residues. As DNA, the CDR3 is TGTGCCAGCAGCTTAGCGGTAGGGGGCGACGAGCAGTACTTC. It is translated as CASSLAVGGDEQYF.

This clonotype was seen at least ten times. The rearrangement uses TRBV20-1 and TRBJ1-1; D gene uncertain. Germline CDR1 is DFQATT and CDR2 is SNEGSKA (reference sequence). This CDR3 spans 10 amino acids. V lost 3 bases and J lost 5, with 4 bases in between. The CDR3 bases are TGCAGTGCTAGGCGGACTGAAGCTTTCTTT. Protein sequence: CSARRTEAFF.

The sample holds many counts of this clonotype. The chain employs TRBV28 and TRBJ2-5; TRBD1 matches 8 bases. Germline lookup yields CDR1 MDHEN and CDR2 SYDVKM. The CDR3 covers 14 residues. Trimming at V came to 8 bases and at J to 6 bases, leaving 11 bases not matched to a gene. The CDR3 here is CASWTQGASKTQYF. The CDR3 bases are TGTGCCAGCTGGACGCAGGGGGCGTCAAAGACCCAGTACTTC.

The V and J genes are TRBV6-2 or TRBV6-3 and TRBJ2-1; TRBD1 is a possible D gene (7 bases). Germline-derived CDR1 and CDR2 are MNHEY and SVGEGT. This CDR3 is 15 amino acids long. The V end was cut by 4 bases, the J end by 4 bases, with 14 bases between. The CDR3 bases are TGTGCCAGCAGTTTGACAGGGAGCGGGTACAATGAGCAGTTCTTC. It codes for CASSLTGSGYNEQFF.

This clonotype was recorded at least ten times. The rearrangement joins TRBV12-3 or TRBV12-4 to TRBJ2-1; tentative D call: TRBD2 (6 bases). This CDR3 has 15 residues. V was trimmed by 1 base and J by 7 bases, leaving 14 bases between them. The CDR3 nucleotides read TGTGCCAGCAGTTTAGGAGCGTTAGGAGGGAATGAGCAGTTCTTC. It encodes CASSLGALGGNEQFF.

This clonotype was observed many times. This chain connects TRBV29-1 to TRBJ2-5; D is uncertain. Germline CDR1 reads SQVTM; CDR2 reads ANQGSEA. The CDR3 contains 11 residues. V gave up 7 bases and J gave up 3 bases, with 9 bases separating them. The CDR3 spells CSGNSKETQYF. DNA for the CDR3: TGCAGCGGGAATTCGAAAGAGACCCAGTACTTC. The variable domain in full, with the rest retrieved from reference TRBV29-1 and TRBJ2-5, is SAVISQKPSRDICQRGTSLTIQCQVDSQVTMMFWYRQQPGQSLTLIATANQGSEATYESGFVIDKFPISRPNLTFSTLTVSNMSPEDSSIYLCSGNSKETQYFGPGTRLLVL.

This clonotype was observed at least ten times. This sequence joins TRBV4-3 and TRBJ2-5; perhaps TRBD2 as D (6 bases). V lost 3 bases and J 2 bases, leaving 16 bases between the germline ends. The germline CDR1 and CDR2 sequences are LGHNA and YSLEER. The CDR3 covers 16 residues. CDR3 DNA sequence: TGCGCCAGCAGCCAGGAGGATAGCGGCTATCAAGAGACCCAGTACTTC. It encodes CASSQEDSGYQETQYF.

The J gene is TRBJ2-7, the V gene TRBV29-1; D might be TRBD2 (5 bases). The CDR3 runs to 14 residues. CDR1 and CDR2 from the germline V gene are SQVTM and ANQGSEA. Trimming took off 4 bases at V and 5 bases at J, with 18 bases between the two ends. Here the CDR3 DNA reads TGCAGCGTTGGGAAGGTTGGAGGACCCAACGAGCAGTACTTC. It translates to CSVGKVGGPNEQYF.

The V call is TRBV9, the J call TRBJ2-5; 8 bases map to TRBD1. The CDR3 covers 15 residues. Germline V lookup: CDR1 SGDLS, CDR2 YYNGEE. After removal of 4 bases from V and 3 bases from J, the junction contained 8 bases not matched to a gene. The CDR3 is CASSRQGRKEETQYF. The CDR3 bases are TGTGCCAGCAGCCGACAGGGGAGAAAAGAAGAGACCCAGTACTTC.

This clonotype was counted ten times or more. The chain combines TRBV25-1 with TRBJ2-5, with 8 nucleotides matching TRBD1. The trim removed 2 bases at V and 5 bases at J, leaving 4 bases unmatched. The CDR3 is 14 residues long. Germline V gene sequence: CDR1 MGHDK, CDR2 SYGVNS. The CDR3 nucleotides are TGTGCCAGCAGTGAACAGGGGGCATCGGAGACCCAGTACTTC. Translated: CASSEQGASETQYF.

This clonotype came up a few times. The V and J genes are TRBV5-6 and TRBJ2-1, with a weak D call TRBD2 (5 bases). This CDR3 is 14 amino acids long. Deletions cut 3 bases from V and 8 bases from J, with 15 bases between. The V gene's germline CDR1 is SGHDT and CDR2 YYEEEE. DNA for the CDR3: TGTGCCAGCAGCTCGACCCGTCGGGGTTATGAGCAGTTCTTC. This encodes CASSSTRRGYEQFF.

This clonotype was counted many times. J is TRBJ1-4 and V is TRBV4-1, with D perhaps matching TRBD1 (5 bases). The CDR3 extends over 13 amino acids. CDR1 MGHRA and CDR2 YSYEKL come from the germline V gene. Trimming took 4 bases from V and 8 from J, leaving 11 bases between them. This CDR3 reads CASSLGGAEKLFF. The CDR3 DNA follows: TGCGCCAGCAGCCTGGGGGGAGCGGAAAAACTGTTTTTT.

To note about this clonotype: This may come from a read error, since a much larger clone is one base off. The chain is built from TRBV6-2 or TRBV6-3 and TRBJ2-4; tentative D call: TRBD2 (5 bases). The CDR3 totals 13 residues. The germline CDR1 and CDR2 sequences are MNHEY and SVGEGT. CDR3 region: CASSPPGLNIKYF. CDR3 in DNA: TGTGCCAGCAGCCCCCCCGGACTGAACATTAAGTACTTC.

This clonotype showed up many times. The rearrangement links TRBV5-1 to TRBJ1-1; D gene uncertain. Trimming removed 4 bases at V and 1 base at J, with 11 bases between. Per germline, CDR1 SGHRS and CDR2 YFSETQ. The CDR3 extends over 14 amino acids. For the CDR3, the DNA is TGCGCCAGCAGCCTAGGCACAAGGAACACTGAAGCTTTCTTT. Its translation: CASSLGTRNTEAFF.

This clonotype was seen at least ten times. V usage is TRBV7-9 and J usage is TRBJ2-2; D is perhaps TRBD1 (5 bases). CDR1 SEHNR and CDR2 FQNEAQ come from the germline V gene (reference sequence). There are 14 residues in the CDR3. V was shortened by 8 bases and J by 2 bases, with 12 bases between the two germline ends. DNA of the CDR3: TGTGCCAGCTTCCCAGACAGTAACACCGGGGAGCTGTTTTTT. Translated, it gives CASFPDSNTGELFF. Drawing the rest from reference TRBV7-9 and TRBJ2-2, the complete variable domain is DTGVSQNPRHKITKRGQNVTFRCDPISEHNRLYWYRQTLGQGPEFLTYFQNEAQLEKSRLLSDRFSAERPKGSFSTLEIQRTEQGDSAMYLCASFPDSNTGELFFGEGSRLTVL.

In this sample, this clonotype turned up many times. The CDR3, as DNA: TGTGCCAGCAGCCCCGGGGTAGGGTCCGGGGAGCTGTTTTTT. Translation: CASSPGVGSGELFF. The chain has TRBV7-3 and TRBJ2-2; D is possibly TRBD2 (5 bases). Between the trimmed V and J ends, which lost 5 bases and 6 bases, there was a span of 13 bases. CDR1 is SGHTA, CDR2 FQGTGA, per germline. The CDR3 spans 14 residues.

This clonotype was recorded many times. The chain combines TRBV12-2 with TRBJ2-5. TRBV12-2 is a pseudogene. The CDR3 is 14 amino acids. The CDR3 protein is CASRLGSSQETQYF. The DNA of the CDR3 is TGTGCAAGTCGCTTAGGGTCCTCCCAAGAGACCCAGTACTTC.

In this sample, this clonotype turned up many times. The V and J genes are TRBV7-9 and TRBJ2-2; D uncertain. Germline V CDR1 and CDR2: SEHNR, FQNEAQ (reference sequence). V was pared by 5 bases and J by 5 bases, with 18 bases between. CDR3 length equals 16 residues. CDR3 sequence: CASSPLTVPRTGELFF. The DNA of the CDR3 is TGTGCCAGCAGCCCCCTAACCGTCCCGAGGACCGGGGAGCTGTTTTTT. The whole variable domain, filled in from reference TRBV7-9 and TRBJ2-2, reads DTGVSQNPRHKITKRGQNVTFRCDPISEHNRLYWYRQTLGQGPEFLTYFQNEAQLEKSRLLSDRFSAERPKGSFSTLEIQRTEQGDSAMYLCASSPLTVPRTGELFFGEGSRLTVL.

The table lists this clonotype with many counts. The rearrangement uses TRBV2 and TRBJ1-4; perhaps TRBD1 as D (5 bases). The germline V and J ends were trimmed by 6 bases and 4 bases, with 15 bases remaining between them. Germline assignment: CDR1 SNHLY and CDR2 FYNNEI. CDR3 length equals 15 residues. CDR3 sequence reads: CASRGTQGLNEKLFF. CDR3 DNA: TGTGCCAGCAGGGGAACCCAGGGACTTAATGAAAAACTGTTTTTT.

In this sample, this clonotype turned up many times. V usage is TRBV6-5 and J usage is TRBJ2-7; 8 bases match TRBD1. In germline, CDR1 is MNHEY, CDR2 SVGAGI. V was pared by 6 bases and J by 5 bases, with 15 bases of the junction left unmatched. CDR3 size: 16 residues. The CDR3 DNA follows: TGTGCCAGCAGCCGAAGCCACCGGACAGGGAGGAACGAGCAGTACTTC. The encoded protein is CASSRSHRTGRNEQYF.

There are many counts of this clonotype. The J gene is TRBJ1-4, the V gene TRBV18; D is uncertain. CDR1 is KGHSH, CDR2 LQKENI, per germline. The CDR3 runs 15 residues. Deletions cut 3 bases from V and 6 bases from J, with 14 bases between. As DNA, the CDR3 is TGTGCCAGCTCACCGAGGGCGTCTAGCGATGAAAAACTGTTTTTT. It translates to CASSPRASSDEKLFF.

This clonotype has at least ten counts. CDR3: CASSRDSRQNTEAFF. DNA of the CDR3: TGTGCCAGCAGCCGGGACAGTAGGCAGAACACTGAAGCTTTCTTT. The rearrangement uses TRBV6-5 and TRBJ1-1; 7 positions match TRBD1. Germline values: CDR1 MNHEY, CDR2 SVGAGI. CDR3 length: 15 amino acids. Trimming took 6 bases from V and 1 from J; bases not matched to a gene: 8.

This clonotype was recorded many times. This rearrangement joins TRBV12-3 or TRBV12-4 to TRBJ1-2; no definite D call. Trimming shortened V by 3 bases and J by 6 bases, and 17 bases separated the two germline ends. This CDR3 region has 15 residues. The CDR3 nucleotides read TGTGCCAGCAGTTTGAGTAGGGCCCGGCGGAATGGCTACACCTTC. Its protein product is CASSLSRARRNGYTF.

This clonotype appeared many times. The genes are TRBV12-3 or TRBV12-4 and TRBJ2-4, with 8 bases aligning to TRBD1. The CDR3 consists of 16 residues. Trimming at V came to 3 bases and at J to 0 bases, leaving 4 bases not matched to a gene. The CDR3 DNA sequence: TGTGCCAGCAGTTTTCGACAGGGGAGAGCCAAAAACATTCAGTACTTC. Encoded protein: CASSFRQGRAKNIQYF.

Many counts were recorded for this clonotype. V gene TRBV18 combines with J gene TRBJ2-3, with D uncertain. This CDR3 contains 11 residues. With 3 bases removed from V and 5 bases from J, the gap between germline ends came to 3 bases. Germline loops: CDR1 KGHSH, CDR2 LQKENI. CDR3 bases: TGTGCCAGCTCACCGCAAGATACGCAGTATTTT. Translated, it gives CASSPQDTQYF.

This clonotype was recorded a few times. This chain links TRBV5-4 with TRBJ1-1; 8 nucleotides match TRBD1. Germline V CDR1 and CDR2: SGHNT, YYREEE (reference sequence). V lost 5 bases and J lost 9; bases outside the gene matches: 6. CDR3 length equals 12 residues. The CDR3, as DNA: TGTGCCAGCAGTCTGGACAGGGTGAAAGCTTTCTTT. Its translation: CASSLDRVKAFF.

This clonotype was recorded many times. The DNA of the CDR3 is TGTGCCAGCAATCTAGCGCACCAAGAGACCCAGTACTTC. Translation: CASNLAHQETQYF. J is TRBJ2-5 and V is TRBV11-2; possibly TRBD2 for D (6 bases). Germline V CDR1 and CDR2: SGHAT, FQNNGV. Between the trimmed V and J ends, which lost 7 bases and 0 bases, there was a span of 9 bases. The CDR3 length is 13 residues.

There are many counts of this clonotype. This chain joins TRBV6-5 and TRBJ1-5; no clear D. Germline V gene data show CDR1 as MNHEY and CDR2 as SVGAGI. This CDR3 has 13 residues. Trimming shortened V by 4 bases and J by 7 bases, and 11 bases separated the two germline ends. CDR3 sequence: CASSLGTGQPQHF. CDR3 coding DNA: TGTGCCAGCAGTTTAGGAACCGGCCAGCCCCAGCATTTT.